A single sample is the source of the 27 T cell receptor beta chains below, sequenced in a study of read filtering for tumor transcriptome and immune sequencing. The library was built from roughly 400 ng RNA with molecular barcoded adaptors for alpha/delta and beta/gamma chains. Via MiXCR, TCRdb re-called the reads, giving one row per CDR3 protein. The repertoire holds some 140,000 distinct CDR3 sequences, with 13% as singletons. The sample taken for sequencing was a population of CD138-negative cells sorted from bone marrow. The receptor source for this set is a donor at least 40 years old with multiple myeloma.

This clonotype showed up many times. The chain recombines TRBV12-5 with TRBJ1-1; 10 nucleotides agree with TRBD1. The CDR3 consists of 16 residues. Germline assignment: CDR1 LGHNT and CDR2 FRNRAP. Germline trimming cut 6 bases from V and 4 bases from J; bases unmatched to any gene: 11. CDR3 protein: CASGPGQGGVGTEAFF. CDR3 DNA: TGTGCTAGTGGGCCCGGACAGGGGGGGGTCGGCACTGAAGCTTTCTTT.

This clonotype was found many times. The chain has TRBV12-3 or TRBV12-4 and TRBJ2-6; 11 positions match TRBD1. V lost 5 bases, J lost 3 bases, and 9 bases stayed unmatched. There are 18 residues in the CDR3. The CDR3 reads CASSHRTGGVYGANVLTF. The CDR3 DNA is TGTGCCAGCAGTCACCGGACAGGGGGCGTCTATGGGGCCAACGTCCTGACTTTC.

The table lists this clonotype with many counts. The chain joins TRBV6-2 or TRBV6-3 to TRBJ2-2; 8 nucleotides line up with TRBD1. V gave up 5 bases and J gave up 7 bases; unmatched junction bases: 9. This CDR3 has 15 amino acids. Germline lookup yields CDR1 MNHEY and CDR2 SVGEGT. DNA for the CDR3: TGTGCCAGCAGTGCCCGGACAGGGATAAACGGGGAGCTGTTTTTT. Protein sequence: CASSARTGINGELFF.

This clonotype was recorded at least ten times. The genes are TRBV19 and TRBJ2-7; D call uncertain. CDR1 and CDR2 from the germline V gene are LNHDA and SQIVND (reference sequence). The CDR3 loop spans 14 amino acids. V was trimmed by 5 bases and J by 6 bases, leaving 17 bases between them. The CDR3 sequence: CASSLRTRPSEQYF. The CDR3, as DNA: TGTGCCAGTAGTCTTAGGACCAGACCATCCGAGCAGTACTTC. Full variable domain (rest looked up from reference TRBV19 and TRBJ2-7): DGGITQSPKYLFRKEGQNVTLSCEQNLNHDAMYWYRQDPGQGLRLIYYSQIVNDFQKGDIAEGYSVSREKKESFPLTVTSAQKNPTAFYLCASSLRTRPSEQYFGPGTRLTVT.

On this clonotype: This could be a read error, since a much larger clone is one nucleotide away. The V call is TRBV6-6, the J call TRBJ1-1; D gene ambiguous. Germline loops: CDR1 MNHNY, CDR2 SVGAGI (reference sequence). This CDR3 contains 13 residues. CDR3 bases: TGTGCCAGCAGTTACTCCGCAGGCACTGAAGCTTACTTT. Translated, it gives CASSYSAGTEAYF.

This clonotype occurred many times. The chain uses TRBV20-1 and TRBJ2-3; the match to TRBD1 covers 9 bases. V dropped 0 bases and J dropped 5; count of bases not matched to a gene: 6. The CDR3 consists of 15 residues. Per the germline V gene, CDR1 is DFQATT and CDR2 is SNEGSKA (reference sequence). In DNA form, the CDR3 reads TGCAGTGCTAGAGATGGGGGACAGGGCGAAGATACGCAGTATTTT. The encoded protein is CSARDGGQGEDTQYF.

Many counts were recorded for this clonotype. The V and J genes are TRBV29-1 and TRBJ2-1; 9 bases line up with TRBD1. The trim removed 7 bases at V and 3 bases at J, leaving 10 bases unmatched. This CDR3 contains 15 residues. CDR1 and CDR2 (germline): SQVTM, ANQGSEA. In nucleotides, the CDR3 is TGCAGCGCTGGGGGAGGACAGGGGTTCTACAATGAGCAGTTCTTC. It yields the protein CSAGGGQGFYNEQFF.

In its sample, this clonotype was seen many times. V and J are TRBV28 and TRBJ2-7; 9 bases line up with TRBD2. This CDR3 contains 16 residues. V lost 2 bases and J lost 4; bases outside the gene matches: 9. CDR1 and CDR2 from the germline V gene are MDHEN and SYDVKM. CDR3 protein: CASSLGGAGGGYEQYF. CDR3 DNA sequence: TGTGCCAGCAGTTTAGGTGGGGCGGGAGGGGGTTACGAGCAGTACTTC.

The V call is TRBV29-1, the J call TRBJ2-3; D gene unclear. V was cut by 2 bases and J by 4 bases, with 16 bases left in between. Germline CDR1 SQVTM, CDR2 ANQGSEA. This CDR3 has 15 residues. The CDR3 coding sequence is TGCAGCGTTGAAAGACGGCTAACGGGCGCAGATACGCAGTATTTT. It translates to CSVERRLTGADTQYF.

CDR3 protein: CASSLGTGISSTHYEQYF. For the CDR3, the DNA is TGTGCCAGCAGTTTGGGGACAGGGATAAGTTCCACGCATTACGAGCAGTACTTC. The J gene is TRBJ2-7, the V gene TRBV12-3 or TRBV12-4; 9 bases match TRBD1. The CDR3 runs 18 residues. The V gene end was trimmed by 3 bases and the J gene end by 4 bases; junction bases not matched to a gene: 16.

This clonotype was seen at least ten times. V usage is TRBV30 and J usage is TRBJ2-1, with D perhaps matching TRBD1 (5 bases). The CDR3 loop spans 15 amino acids. The V end was cut by 0 bases, the J end by 1 base, with 10 bases between. The germline gives CDR1 GTSNPN, CDR2 SVGIG (reference sequence). The CDR3 sequence: CAWSVGQGSYNEQFF. The CDR3 DNA reads TGTGCCTGGAGTGTAGGGCAGGGATCCTACAATGAGCAGTTCTTC.

This clonotype was observed at least ten times. V and J are TRBV6-6 and TRBJ2-4; 8 nucleotides agree with TRBD1. The CDR3 contains 15 residues. Germline loops: CDR1 MNHNY, CDR2 SVGAGI (reference sequence). J gave up 3 bases and V 6 bases, and 7 bases lay outside the gene matches. CDR3 sequence: CASSITGGGKNIQYF. The CDR3, as DNA: TGTGCCAGCAGCATTACAGGGGGTGGCAAAAACATTCAGTACTTC.

This clonotype appeared many times. The chain couples TRBV10-3 to TRBJ2-6; D is ambiguous. This CDR3 region has 16 residues. Germline CDR1 reads ENHRY; CDR2 reads SYGVKD. V was trimmed by 4 bases and J by 0 bases, leaving 10 bases between them. CDR3 nucleotides: TGTGCCATCAGTGTTAAGGGTCCCTCTGGGGCCAACGTCCTGACTTTC. Protein sequence: CAISVKGPSGANVLTF.

This clonotype was recorded at least ten times. The chain uses TRBV7-2 and TRBJ2-7, with 9 bases fitting TRBD1. This CDR3 is 14 amino acids long. Germline V gene lookup returns CDR1 SGHTA and CDR2 FQGNSA. V shed 6 bases and J 2 bases; nucleotides not matched to a gene: 5. The CDR3 is CASRSTGGAYEQYF. The CDR3 coding sequence is TGTGCCAGCAGATCGACAGGGGGGGCCTACGAGCAGTACTTC.

At least ten counts were recorded for this clonotype. The rearrangement joins TRBV29-1 to TRBJ2-5; TRBD1 is a possible D gene (5 bases). V was trimmed by 3 bases and J by 3 bases, leaving 8 bases between them. The germline CDR1 and CDR2 sequences are SQVTM and ANQGSEA. This CDR3 is 12 amino acids long. DNA of the CDR3: TGCAGCGTTGATGCAGGGAAAGAGACCCAGTACTTC. This sequence encodes CSVDAGKETQYF.

This clonotype was seen repeatedly, ten times or more. The CDR3 loop reads CSARRGQSNQPQHF. CDR3 coding DNA: TGCAGTGCTAGAAGGGGACAGAGTAATCAGCCCCAGCATTTT. The gene calls are TRBV20-1 and TRBJ1-5; 7 bases are shared with TRBD1. CDR3 length equals 14 residues. Losses at the gene ends were 2 bases for V and 4 bases for J; bases not matched to a gene: 5. In germline, CDR1 is DFQATT, CDR2 SNEGSKA (reference sequence).

A few counts support this clonotype. The chain uses TRBV4-1 and TRBJ1-5; D is ambiguous. The CDR3 runs to 15 residues. From germline, CDR1 is MGHRA and CDR2 YSYEKL. Trimming pared 0 bases from V and 1 base from J, leaving 7 bases between. CDR3 loop: CASSQEGQSNQPQHF. CDR3 coding DNA: TGCGCCAGCAGCCAAGAGGGCCAAAGCAATCAGCCCCAGCATTTT.

This clonotype was recorded at least ten times. V usage is TRBV7-8 and J usage is TRBJ2-7; perhaps TRBD2 as D (6 bases). This CDR3 has 16 residues. V lost 5 bases to trimming and J lost 2 bases, with 19 bases between them. CDR1 and CDR2 from the germline V gene are SGHVS and FQNEAQ. This CDR3 is CASSRTSGVVPYEQYF. CDR3 bases: TGTGCCAGCAGCCGGACCTCGGGGGTTGTTCCCTACGAGCAGTACTTC. The variable domain in full, completed from reference TRBV7-8 and TRBJ2-7, reads GAGVSQSPRYKVAKRGQDVALRCDPISGHVSLFWYQQALGQGPEFLTYFQNEAQLDKSGLPSDRFFAERPEGSVSTLKIQRTQQEDSAVYLCASSRTSGVVPYEQYFGPGTRLTVT.

There are many counts of this clonotype. V usage is TRBV7-3 and J usage is TRBJ2-3, with a tentative D call TRBD2 (6 bases). The V end lost 1 base, the J end lost 5 bases, and 10 bases lay between the germline ends. CDR3 size: 14 residues. Germline CDR1 and CDR2: SGHTA and FQGTGA. CDR3 in DNA: TGTGCCAGCAGCTTAAGTCTAGCGAAAGATACGCAGTATTTT. Encoded protein: CASSLSLAKDTQYF.

This clonotype showed up many times. The rearrangement uses TRBV7-2 and TRBJ2-1, with a possible D match to TRBD1 (7 bases). The V and J ends lost 3 bases and 10 bases respectively, with 13 bases between them. Germline CDR1 is SGHTA and CDR2 is FQGNSA. The CDR3 is 13 residues long. The CDR3 nucleotides read TGTGCCAGCAGCTTCAGACAGGGAGGCGAGCAGTTCTTC. The encoded protein is CASSFRQGGEQFF. Supplemented by reference TRBV7-2 and TRBJ2-1, the full variable domain reads GAGVSQSPSNKVTEKGKDVELRCDPISGHTALYWYRQSLGQGLEFLIYFQGNSAPDKSGLPSDRFSAERTGGSVSTLTIQRTQQEDSAVYLCASSFRQGGEQFFGPGTRLTVL.

The sample holds many counts of this clonotype. Here the CDR3 reads CASSIGASGGGEQYF. The CDR3 DNA sequence: TGTGCCAGTAGTATCGGCGCTAGCGGGGGCGGGGAGCAGTACTTC. V is TRBV19 and J is TRBJ2-7, with 10 bases that match TRBD2. The CDR3 length is 15 residues. The germline CDR1 and CDR2 sequences are LNHDA and SQIVND (reference sequence). With V trimmed by 3 bases and J by 7 bases, 9 bases remained unmatched.

This clonotype was seen ten or more times. The chain couples TRBV6-6 to TRBJ2-1; 12 positions agree with TRBD2. Trimming took 4 bases from V and 5 from J; bases not matched to a gene: 9. The CDR3 runs to 17 residues. Germline CDR1 and CDR2: MNHNY and SVGAGI (reference sequence). The CDR3 here is CASSSRPSGRADNEQFF. The CDR3 coding sequence is TGTGCCAGCAGTTCCCGACCTAGCGGGAGGGCCGACAATGAGCAGTTCTTC.

This clonotype was seen at least ten times. The chain carries TRBV20-1 and TRBJ1-4, with D perhaps TRBD1 (5 bases). Looked up from germline, CDR1 is DFQATT and CDR2 is SNEGSKA (reference sequence). V lost 6 bases and J 6 bases, leaving 14 bases between the germline ends. The CDR3 is 13 residues long. CDR3 protein: CSARSLGDEKLFF. CDR3 bases: TGCAGTGCCAGGAGCCTGGGGGATGAAAAACTGTTTTTT.

At least ten counts were recorded for this clonotype. This chain connects TRBV4-3 to TRBJ2-7; D perhaps matches TRBD1 (6 bases). The germline V and J ends were trimmed by 1 base and 2 bases, with 12 bases remaining between them. Germline values: CDR1 LGHNA, CDR2 YSLEER. This CDR3 spans 15 amino acids. The CDR3 protein is CASSQGRQETYEQYF. The CDR3 region has the DNA TGCGCCAGCAGCCAAGGTCGACAGGAGACCTACGAGCAGTACTTC.

V usage is TRBV12-3 or TRBV12-4 and J usage is TRBJ2-1, with no clear D. The CDR3 is 12 residues long. Trimming pared 6 bases from V and 11 bases from J, leaving 14 bases between. The CDR3 loop reads CASRTDGPQQFF. The CDR3 bases are TGTGCCAGCAGAACAGACGGTCCTCAGCAGTTCTTC.

Only a few counts were recorded for this clonotype. This sequence may be a read error, since a much larger clone differs from it by one base. The genes are TRBV29-1 and TRBJ2-1; weak D call: TRBD2 (7 bases). CDR1 is SQVTM, CDR2 ANQGSEA, per germline. The CDR3 length is 9 residues. The CDR3 region has the DNA TGCTCGGGGGGCAATGGGCAGTTCTTC. Its protein is CSGGNGQFF.

This clonotype came up a few times. The gene calls are TRBV10-2 and TRBJ2-5; D gene ambiguous. This CDR3 contains 14 residues. Trimming took 11 bases from V and 0 from J, leaving 16 bases between them. Germline V gene lookup returns CDR1 WSHSY and CDR2 SAAADI. CDR3 protein: CASRISPNQETQYF. The CDR3 region has the DNA TGCGCCTCTAGGATAAGTCCTAACCAAGAGACCCAGTACTTC.